The 13 T cell receptor beta chains presented below share a single source sample, sequenced in a study of CD8+ T cells in alopecia areata. Once RNA had been extracted, it was reverse transcribed into cDNA to act as the sequencing template. Produced via immunoSEQ multiplex PCR; TCRdb's table is partial and in-frame only. The sample has fewer than 2,000 clones, none seen only once. The specimen was skin. The receptors were sampled from a C3H/HeJ mouse with alopecia areata. As its MHC haplotype, the strain has H2-k.

A word on this clone: The listed genes are named as in mouse. From the germline J gene comes the end of the CDR3, since the read stops 4 residues before it. The chain links TRBV13-1 to TRBJ1-1, with D maybe TRBD1 (6 bases). Trimming took off 2 bases at V and 1 base at J, with 9 bases between the two ends. CDR1 NSHNY and CDR2 SYGAGN come from the germline V gene. This CDR3 is 14 amino acids long. The CDR3 DNA, read in part, is TGTGCCAGCAGTGAGGCCAGGGGGAACACA. Residues: CASSEARGNT. The whole CDR3 is CASSEARGNTEVFF.

Comment on this clone: Gene names and germline refer to mouse. The CDR3 end falls 4 residues outside the read, so it is completed with the germline J gene. The rearrangement links TRBV17 to TRBJ1-2, with unresolved D. V was cut by 4 bases and J by 0 bases, with 12 bases left in between. CDR3 length: 15 amino acids. Germline V gene data show CDR1 as MNHDT and CDR2 as YYDKIL. The part of the CDR3 DNA that was read is TGTGCTAGCAGTAAGAGAGGGTATGCAAACTCC. It encodes CASSKRGYANS. The CDR3 in its entirety is CASSKRGYANSDYTF.

This clone was counted at least ten times. Each gene name is a mouse one. The read terminates 4 residues ahead of where the CDR3 ends, so the germline J gene completes it. V usage is TRBV29 and J usage is TRBJ2-3, with D tentatively TRBD1 (5 bases). V lost 5 bases and J lost 2, with 11 bases in between. The V gene's germline CDR1 is MSHET and CDR2 SYDVDS. CDR3 length: 14 residues. The CDR3 protein is CASSIRVSAETLYF. CDR3 bases read: TGTGCTAGCAGTATCAGGGTTTCTGCAGAA.

This clone was recorded a few times. The gene names given are mouse names. From the germline J gene comes the end of the CDR3, since the read stops 4 residues before it. J is TRBJ1-4 and V is TRBV17; 10 nucleotides agree with TRBD1. With V trimmed by 0 bases and J by 4 bases, 5 bases remained unmatched. Germline assignment: CDR1 MNHDT and CDR2 YYDKIL. CDR3 length: 17 residues. The CDR3 region is CASSRDSRTGGNERLFF. The sequenced CDR3 bases are TGTGCTAGCAGTAGAGATTCCAGGACAGGGGGCAACGAA. Full variable domain (remainder filled in from reference TRBV17 and TRBJ1-4): DTTVKQNPRYKLARVGKPVNLICSQTMNHDTMYWYQKKPNQAPKLLLFYYDKILNREADTFEKFQSSRPNNSFCSLYIGSAGLEYSAMYLCASSRDSRTGGNERLFFGHGTKLSVL.

This clone is judged medium-sized (0.01 to 0.1%). All gene names here are mouse names. The read is 4 residues too short to cover the CDR3 end, so that end is filled in from the germline J gene. The chain recombines TRBV19 with TRBJ1-1; no reliable D call. The germline V and J ends were trimmed by 1 base and 0 bases, with 7 bases remaining between them. Germline assignment: CDR1 FNHDT and CDR2 SITEND (reference sequence). This CDR3 is built from 14 residues. The CDR3: CASSIPQANTEVFF. The part of the CDR3 DNA that was read is TGTGCCAGCAGTATACCGCAGGCAAACACA.

This clone was seen repeatedly, ten times or more. Any gene name here is a mouse gene name. Coverage ceases 4 residues before the CDR3 finishes, and the germline J gene fills in the end. This chain uses TRBV13-1 with TRBJ2-5; TRBD1 aligns across 9 bases. The CDR3 consists of 14 residues. CDR1 is NSHNY and CDR2 is SYGAGN in the germline V gene. Here the CDR3 reads CASSATGTGDTQYF. The DNA read from the CDR3 is TGTGCCAGCAGTGCTACCGGGACAGGGGAC.

This clone was detected ten times or more. The gene symbols are mouse symbols. The missing CDR3 end, 4 residues past where the read stops, is filled in from the germline J gene. V and J are TRBV19 and TRBJ1-1, with 11 nucleotides matching TRBD1. V dropped 5 bases and J dropped 0; count of bases not matched to a gene: 3. CDR1 and CDR2 from the germline V gene are FNHDT and SITEND (reference sequence). The CDR3 has 15 residues. CDR3 protein: CASRRDRGANTEVFF. The CDR3 DNA, read in part, is TGTGCCAGCAGGCGGGACAGGGGGGCAAACACA.

Details on this clone: These gene names are mouse names. From the germline J gene comes the end of the CDR3, since the read stops 4 residues before it. This chain joins TRBV19 and TRBJ2-7; TRBD2 matches at 13 bases. From germline, CDR1 is FNHDT and CDR2 SITEND (reference sequence). The CDR3 extends over 15 amino acids. The CDR3: CASTVDWGGGYEQYF. The CDR3 bases that were read are TGTGCCAGCACTGTGGACTGGGGGGGCGGGTAT.

This clone is labeled medium-sized. Each gene name is a mouse one. Sequencing ends 4 residues short of the CDR3 end; the germline J gene provides the rest. J is TRBJ1-1 and V is TRBV13-1; TRBD1 matches at 8 bases. V lost 4 bases, J lost 0 bases, and 5 bases stayed unmatched. Per the germline V gene, CDR1 is NSHNY and CDR2 is SYGAGN. CDR3 length equals 15 residues. Incomplete CDR3 DNA: TGTGCCAGCAGTCACAACAGGGGGACAAACACA. Translating gives CASSHNRGTNT. The entire CDR3 sequence reads CASSHNRGTNTEVFF.

This clone was seen a few times. The gene symbols are mouse symbols. The read falls 4 residues short of the CDR3 end, and the missing part is taken from the germline J gene. The gene calls are TRBV15 and TRBJ1-2, with 11 positions matching TRBD1. Trimming at V came to 5 bases and at J to 3 bases, leaving 11 bases not matched to a gene. Germline CDR1 reads SGHND; CDR2 reads FRSKSL. The CDR3 runs to 17 residues. Partial CDR3 DNA: TGTGCCAGCAGTCCCACCCCCGGACAGGGGGCAGACTCC. This codes for CASSPTPGQGADS. The full CDR3 protein is CASSPTPGQGADSDYTF.

This clone was found many times. Gene names are mouse gene names. With the read ending 4 residues before the CDR3 end, the germline J gene is used to fill in that end. The chain joins TRBV13-2 to TRBJ2-3, with 9 bases that match TRBD1. J lost 1 base, V lost 3 bases, and 3 bases had no gene match. This CDR3 comprises 15 residues. Germline values: CDR1 NNHNN, CDR2 SYGAGS (reference sequence). CDR3 amino acids: CASGVGDRGAETLYF. CDR3 DNA (partial): TGTGCCAGCGGTGTGGGGGACAGGGGTGCAGAA.

This clone was observed a few times. Gene labels here are mouse ones. The CDR3 goes on 4 residues after the read ends, and that part is filled in from the germline J gene. V and J are TRBV13-3 and TRBJ2-1, with 9 bases that match TRBD2. The junction had 3 bases not matched to a gene; V was cut back by 0 bases and J by 5 bases. This CDR3 region has 15 residues. Germline CDR1 is NNHDY and CDR2 is SYVADS. The CDR3 region is CASSDVGGRHAEQFF. The part of the CDR3 DNA that was read is TGTGCCAGCAGTGATGTGGGGGGGCGCCATGCT.

Many counts were recorded for this clone. Gene names denote mouse genes. The read ends 4 residues early relative to the CDR3; the germline J gene fills the gap. V usage is TRBV1 and J usage is TRBJ1-2; 9 bases map to TRBD1. V trimming: 4 bases; J trimming: 2 bases; junction bases outside the gene matches: 2. Germline V gives CDR1 NSQYPW, CDR2 LRSPGD (reference sequence). The CDR3 consists of 14 residues. The CDR3 region is CTCSGGTGNSDYTF. CDR3 DNA (partial): TGCACCTGCAGTGGGGGGACAGGGAACTCC.